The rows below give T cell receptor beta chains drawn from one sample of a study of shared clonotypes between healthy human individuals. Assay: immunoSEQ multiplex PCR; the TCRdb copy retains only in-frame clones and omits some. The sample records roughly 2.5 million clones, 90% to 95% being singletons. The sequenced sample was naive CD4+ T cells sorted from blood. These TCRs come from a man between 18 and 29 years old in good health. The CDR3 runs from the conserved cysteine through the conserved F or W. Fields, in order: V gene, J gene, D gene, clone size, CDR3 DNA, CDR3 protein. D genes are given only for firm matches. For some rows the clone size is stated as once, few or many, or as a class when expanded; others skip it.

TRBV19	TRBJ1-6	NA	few	TGTGCCAGCACCGGGACAACCAATTCACCCCTCCACTTT	CASTGTTNSPLHF
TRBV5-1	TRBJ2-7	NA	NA	TGCGCCAGCAGCGACACTTTAGGGCGGGAACCCTACGAGCAGTACTTC	CASSDTLGREPYEQYF
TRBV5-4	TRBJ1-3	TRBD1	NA	TGTGCCAGCAGCCGAGGCAGTACAGGGGTTGGAAACACCATATATTTT	CASSRGSTGVGNTIYF
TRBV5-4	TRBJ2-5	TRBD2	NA	TGTGCCAGCAGCTTGCCCCCGGGACTAGAGCAAGAGACCCAGTACTTC	CASSLPPGLEQETQYF
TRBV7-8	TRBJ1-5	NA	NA	TGTGCCAGCAGCTTGGCCCCAGCAGGCGGCAATCAGCCCCAGCATTTT	CASSLAPAGGNQPQHF
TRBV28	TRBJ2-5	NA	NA	TGTGCCAGCAGTCTAGGGGGGTCCCAAGAGACCCAGTACTTC	CASSLGGSQETQYF
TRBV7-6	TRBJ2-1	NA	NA	TGTGCCAGCAGCCAAACTCCTGGAATAGGCAATGAGCAGTTCTTC	CASSQTPGIGNEQFF
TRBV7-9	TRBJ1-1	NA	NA	TGTGCCAGCAGCGAAGAGCGGGGAATGGCTTTCTTT	CASSEERGMAFF
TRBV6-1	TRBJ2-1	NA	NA	TGTGCCAGCAGTGCATACAATGAGCAGTTCTTC	CASSAYNEQFF
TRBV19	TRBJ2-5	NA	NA	TGTGCCAGTAGTATCTCCAGGGGCGTCCAGACCCAGTACTTC	CASSISRGVQTQYF
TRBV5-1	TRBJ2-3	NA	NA	TGCGCCAGCAGCTTGGATAGCGGCACAGATACGCAGTATTTT	CASSLDSGTDTQYF
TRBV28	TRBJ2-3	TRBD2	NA	TGTGCCAGCAGTTTAGCGGGGGGCGGGTCAGATACGCAGTATTTT	CASSLAGGGSDTQYF
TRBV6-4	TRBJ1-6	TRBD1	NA	TGTGCCAGCAGTGCGGGACAGGGGGTGAATTCACCCCTCCACTTT	CASSAGQGVNSPLHF
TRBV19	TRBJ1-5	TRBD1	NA	TGTGCCAGTTCAGGGGGATCGAGCAATCAGCCCCAGCATTTT	CASSGGSSNQPQHF
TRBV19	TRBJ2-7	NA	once	TGTGCCAGTAGTATAGATACGTACGAGCAGTACTTC	CASSIDTYEQYF
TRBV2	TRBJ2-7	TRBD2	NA	TGTGCCAGCAACCTAGCGGGAGACCCCTACGAGCAGTACTTC	CASNLAGDPYEQYF